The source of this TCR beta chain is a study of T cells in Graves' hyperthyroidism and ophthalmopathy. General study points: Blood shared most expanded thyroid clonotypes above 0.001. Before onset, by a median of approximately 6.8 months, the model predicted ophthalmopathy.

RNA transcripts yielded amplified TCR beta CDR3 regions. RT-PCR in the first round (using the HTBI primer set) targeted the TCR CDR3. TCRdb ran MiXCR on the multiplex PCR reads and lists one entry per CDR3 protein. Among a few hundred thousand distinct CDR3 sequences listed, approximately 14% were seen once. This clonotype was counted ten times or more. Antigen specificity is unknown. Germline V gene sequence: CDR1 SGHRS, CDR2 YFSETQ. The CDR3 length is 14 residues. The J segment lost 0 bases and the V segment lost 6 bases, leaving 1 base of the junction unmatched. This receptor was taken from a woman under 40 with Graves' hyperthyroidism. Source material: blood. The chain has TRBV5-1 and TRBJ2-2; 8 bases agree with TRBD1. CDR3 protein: CASNRGTNTGELFF. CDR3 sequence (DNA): TGCGCCAGCAACAGGGGGACGAACACCGGGGAGCTGTTTTTT.